These T cell receptor beta chains were read from a single sample in a study of T cell repertoires in cytomegalovirus infection. TCRdb reprocessed the reads with MiXCR, giving one entry per CDR3 protein. This table has hundreds of thousands of distinct CDR3 sequences, roughly 24% appearing once. Sequences were obtained from CD8+ T cells from PBMCs. These receptor sequences come from a human donor in good health (CMV status not recorded). Some clones in this sample may be carry-over from other donors' samples. CDR3s include the opening cysteine and the closing phenylalanine or tryptophan. A D gene is named only where the DNA matches it firmly. Size is omitted from some rows. Given values are once, few, many or a class for expanded clones.

D gene: TRBD2; clone size: NA; J gene: TRBJ2-7; V gene: TRBV4-1; CDR3 protein: CPSSQLAASNEQYF; CDR3 DNA: TGCCCCAGCAGCCAGCTAGCGGCCTCCAACGAGCAGTACTTC
D gene: NA; clone size: many; J gene: TRBJ1-1; V gene: TRBV7-9; CDR3 protein: CACIASVNTEAFF; CDR3 DNA: TGTGCCTGCATTGCGTCGGTGAACACTGAAGCTTTCTTT
D gene: NA; clone size: NA; J gene: TRBJ2-3; V gene: TRBV7-9; CDR3 protein: CASSWGLSGSSTDTQYF; CDR3 DNA: TGTGCCAGCAGCTGGGGTCTGAGCGGATCTAGCACAGATACGCAGTATTTT
D gene: TRBD2; clone size: NA; J gene: TRBJ2-7; V gene: TRBV5-1; CDR3 protein: CASSLTGRGDEQYF; CDR3 DNA: TGCGCCAGCAGCTTGACAGGGCGGGGGGACGAGCAGTACTTC
D gene: TRBD1; clone size: NA; J gene: TRBJ2-5; V gene: TRBV7-9; CDR3 protein: CASSSGQTQETQYF; CDR3 DNA: TGTGCCAGCAGCTCGGGACAGACCCAAGAGACCCAGTACTTC
D gene: NA; clone size: few; J gene: TRBJ2-3; V gene: TRBV6-5; CDR3 protein: CASSYSGAGDTQYF; CDR3 DNA: TGTGCCAGCAGTTACTCGGGGGCCGGGGATACGCAGTATTTT
D gene: TRBD1; clone size: many; J gene: TRBJ1-6; V gene: TRBV7-8; CDR3 protein: CASSLEQDRGVSPLHF; CDR3 DNA: TGTGCCAGCAGCTTAGAGCAGGACAGGGGAGTTTCACCCCTCCACTTT
D gene: TRBD2; clone size: few; J gene: TRBJ2-4; V gene: TRBV29-1; CDR3 protein: CSVENQLTSGNIQYF; CDR3 DNA: TGCAGCGTTGAAAACCAGTTGACTAGCGGGAACATTCAGTACTTC
D gene: NA; clone size: NA; J gene: TRBJ2-3; V gene: TRBV11-2; CDR3 protein: CASSLGVSVTDTQYF; CDR3 DNA: TGTGCCAGCAGCTTAGGGGTCAGCGTCACAGATACGCAGTATTTT
D gene: NA; clone size: NA; J gene: TRBJ2-2; V gene: TRBV28; CDR3 protein: CASRRQGNTGELFF; CDR3 DNA: TGTGCCAGCAGAAGGCAGGGGAACACCGGGGAGCTGTTTTTT
D gene: NA; clone size: NA; J gene: TRBJ2-7; V gene: TRBV5-5; CDR3 protein: CASSLTSSSYEQYF; CDR3 DNA: TGTGCCAGCAGCTTGACTTCTAGCTCCTACGAGCAGTACTTC
D gene: TRBD1; clone size: once; J gene: TRBJ1-4; V gene: TRBV5-5; CDR3 protein: CASSPWAGGYEKLFF; CDR3 DNA: TGTGCCAGCAGCCCCTGGGCAGGGGGTTATGAAAAACTGTTTTTT
D gene: NA; clone size: many; J gene: TRBJ2-7; V gene: TRBV7-6; CDR3 protein: CASSNRYEQYF; CDR3 DNA: TGTGCCAGCTCAAACCGCTACGAGCAGTACTTC
D gene: NA; clone size: NA; J gene: TRBJ1-1; V gene: TRBV10-3; CDR3 protein: CAIRGDTWTEAFF; CDR3 DNA: TGTGCCATCCGCGGCGACACTTGGACTGAAGCTTTCTTT
D gene: NA; clone size: few; J gene: TRBJ1-1; V gene: TRBV14; CDR3 protein: CASSPGFTGNTEAFF; CDR3 DNA: TGTGCCAGCAGCCCCGGCTTTACGGGGAACACTGAAGCTTTCTTT
D gene: NA; clone size: NA; J gene: TRBJ2-7; V gene: TRBV6-6; CDR3 protein: CATGDGHYEQYF; CDR3 DNA: TGTGCCACGGGGGACGGCCACTACGAGCAGTACTTC
D gene: TRBD1; clone size: many; J gene: TRBJ2-1; V gene: TRBV12-3/TRBV12-4; CDR3 protein: CASSVGTGLGNEQFF; CDR3 DNA: TGTGCCAGCAGTGTCGGGACAGGGTTGGGCAATGAGCAGTTCTTC
D gene: NA; clone size: few; J gene: TRBJ2-2; V gene: TRBV7-6; CDR3 protein: CASSLGDEANTGELFF; CDR3 DNA: TGTGCCAGCAGCTTAGGGGACGAAGCGAACACCGGGGAGCTGTTTTTT
D gene: NA; clone size: many; J gene: TRBJ2-7; V gene: TRBV7-6; CDR3 protein: CASSFNSYEQYF; CDR3 DNA: TGTGCCAGCAGCTTTAACTCCTACGAGCAGTACTTC
D gene: NA; clone size: many; J gene: TRBJ2-7; V gene: TRBV7-2; CDR3 protein: CASSPTDRDVPYEQYF; CDR3 DNA: TGTGCCAGCAGCCCCACGGACCGGGACGTACCCTACGAGCAGTACTTC
D gene: NA; clone size: NA; J gene: TRBJ1-5; V gene: TRBV28; CDR3 protein: CASSLDPGRSNQPQHF; CDR3 DNA: TGTGCCAGCAGTTTAGACCCGGGACGGAGCAATCAGCCCCAGCATTTT
D gene: TRBD1; clone size: NA; J gene: TRBJ2-7; V gene: TRBV19; CDR3 protein: CASRDRLTYEQYF; CDR3 DNA: TGTGCCAGTCGGGACAGACTGACCTACGAGCAGTACTTC
D gene: NA; clone size: NA; J gene: TRBJ2-1; V gene: TRBV28; CDR3 protein: CASSLLRGAEQFF; CDR3 DNA: TGTGCCAGCAGTTTACTGCGAGGGGCCGAGCAGTTCTTC
D gene: NA; clone size: few; J gene: TRBJ1-1; V gene: TRBV29-1; CDR3 protein: CSVVPRGTEAFF; CDR3 DNA: TGCAGCGTTGTCCCTCGCGGCACTGAAGCTTTCTTT
D gene: NA; clone size: many; J gene: TRBJ1-1; V gene: TRBV14; CDR3 protein: CASSQEWSFSTEAFF; CDR3 DNA: TGTGCCAGCAGCCAAGAATGGTCCTTCAGCACTGAAGCTTTCTTT
D gene: NA; clone size: NA; J gene: TRBJ2-4; V gene: TRBV28; CDR3 protein: CASSRGLKNIQYF; CDR3 DNA: TGTGCCAGCAGTAGGGGACTTAAAAACATTCAGTACTTC
D gene: NA; clone size: NA; J gene: TRBJ2-1; V gene: TRBV6-2/TRBV6-3; CDR3 protein: CASSYTGAIYNEQFF; CDR3 DNA: TGTGCCAGCAGTTACACCGGGGCCATCTACAATGAGCAGTTCTTC
D gene: NA; clone size: few; J gene: TRBJ2-1; V gene: TRBV6-5; CDR3 protein: CASSYSTRQSSEQFF; CDR3 DNA: TGTGCCAGCAGTTATTCCACACGACAGAGTAGTGAGCAGTTCTTC
D gene: TRBD2; clone size: many; J gene: TRBJ2-1; V gene: TRBV7-8; CDR3 protein: CASSLTGLVLHEQFF; CDR3 DNA: TGTGCCAGCAGCTTGACGGGACTAGTACTTCATGAGCAGTTCTTC
D gene: NA; clone size: many; J gene: TRBJ2-1; V gene: TRBV5-4; CDR3 protein: CASSLARERDNEQFF; CDR3 DNA: TGTGCCAGCAGCTTGGCCAGGGAGCGCGACAATGAGCAGTTCTTC
D gene: NA; clone size: NA; J gene: TRBJ2-7; V gene: TRBV29-1; CDR3 protein: CSVKGEYEQYF; CDR3 DNA: TGCAGCGTCAAGGGCGAATACGAGCAGTACTTC
D gene: TRBD1; clone size: NA; J gene: TRBJ1-2; V gene: TRBV12-3/TRBV12-4; CDR3 protein: CASSTPRDRALSGYTF; CDR3 DNA: TGTGCCAGCTCCACCCCGCGGGACAGGGCTCTTAGCGGCTACACCTTC
D gene: NA; clone size: NA; J gene: TRBJ1-2; V gene: TRBV6-6; CDR3 protein: CASSYPQGGRNYGYTF; CDR3 DNA: TGTGCCAGCAGTTACCCCCAGGGAGGACGTAACTATGGCTACACCTTC
D gene: TRBD2; clone size: many; J gene: TRBJ2-5; V gene: TRBV12-3/TRBV12-4; CDR3 protein: CASSLLAGGGETQYF; CDR3 DNA: TGTGCCAGCAGTTTGCTAGCGGGGGGTGGAGAGACCCAGTACTTC
D gene: NA; clone size: few; J gene: TRBJ1-2; V gene: TRBV28; CDR3 protein: CASRPPKGYYNYGYTF; CDR3 DNA: TGTGCCAGCAGACCACCTAAAGGGTATTACAACTATGGCTACACCTTC
D gene: NA; clone size: few; J gene: TRBJ2-1; V gene: TRBV24-1; CDR3 protein: CATSDLRNEQFF; CDR3 DNA: TGTGCCACCAGTGATTTACGGAATGAGCAGTTCTTC
D gene: TRBD1; clone size: few; J gene: TRBJ1-2; V gene: TRBV11-2; CDR3 protein: CASSSTGAVSSF; CDR3 DNA: TGTGCCAGCAGCTCGACAGGGGCGGTAAGCTCCTTC
D gene: NA; clone size: NA; J gene: TRBJ2-1; V gene: TRBV18; CDR3 protein: CASSSPGQNEQFF; CDR3 DNA: TGTGCCAGCTCATCACCTGGCCAAAATGAGCAGTTCTTC
D gene: TRBD1; clone size: few; J gene: TRBJ1-1; V gene: TRBV19; CDR3 protein: CASSRRQGSNTEAFF; CDR3 DNA: TGTGCCAGTAGTAGAAGACAGGGGAGTAACACTGAAGCTTTCTTT
D gene: TRBD1; clone size: many; J gene: TRBJ2-1; V gene: TRBV7-9; CDR3 protein: CATRGQSSSYNEQFF; CDR3 DNA: TGTGCCACTCGGGGACAGTCCAGCTCCTACAATGAGCAGTTCTTC
D gene: NA; clone size: few; J gene: TRBJ1-2; V gene: TRBV4-3; CDR3 protein: CASSQDRRGRDGYTF; CDR3 DNA: TGCGCCAGCAGCCAAGATCGAAGGGGAAGGGATGGCTACACCTTC